Listed below are T cell receptor beta chains from one sample, sequenced in a study of blood T cell repertoires in COVID-19. Generated by immunoSEQ multiplex PCR, the TCRdb table keeps only in-frame clones and is missing some. The data hold more than 150,000 clones, with 87% observed a single time. Sample: PBMCs or T cells enriched from blood (not recorded which). The receptors here all came from a woman under 40 who had recovered from COVID-19. The CDR3 runs from the conserved cysteine through the conserved F or W. The order of the fields is J gene, clone size, V gene, D gene, CDR3 protein, CDR3 DNA. The D gene is left open where the match is weak. Clone size is stated in some rows and not others, as once, few, many or a class when expanded.

j_gene: TRBJ1-2
abundance: .
v_gene: TRBV19
d_gene: TRBD1
CDR3aa: CASRIQGVANYGYTF
CDR3nt: TGTGCCAGTCGTATCCAGGGGGTAGCTAACTATGGCTACACCTTC

j_gene: TRBJ2-5
abundance: .
v_gene: TRBV7-2
d_gene: TRBD2
CDR3aa: CASSAGRLAGGRETQYF
CDR3nt: TGTGCCAGCAGCGCTGGCAGACTAGCGGGAGGGCGAGAGACCCAGTACTTC

j_gene: TRBJ2-1
abundance: .
v_gene: TRBV9
d_gene: .
CDR3aa: CASSVVESSYNEQFF
CDR3nt: TGTGCCAGCAGCGTAGTAGAGAGCTCCTACAATGAGCAGTTCTTC

j_gene: TRBJ1-2
abundance: .
v_gene: TRBV7-8
d_gene: .
CDR3aa: CASSRVGAGGYTF
CDR3nt: TGTGCCAGCAGCCGTGTGGGGGCAGGGGGCTACACCTTC

j_gene: TRBJ1-3
abundance: .
v_gene: TRBV7-3
d_gene: .
CDR3aa: CASSLTGGSGNTIYF
CDR3nt: TGTGCCAGCAGCTTAACGGGGGGCTCTGGAAACACCATATATTTT

j_gene: TRBJ1-2
abundance: .
v_gene: TRBV7-9
d_gene: TRBD1
CDR3aa: CASSLGTAYGYTF
CDR3nt: TGTGCCAGCAGCCTCGGGACAGCCTATGGCTACACCTTC

j_gene: TRBJ1-1
abundance: .
v_gene: TRBV19
d_gene: TRBD1
CDR3aa: CASRIDRDTEAFF
CDR3nt: TGTGCCAGTAGAATCGACAGGGACACTGAAGCTTTCTTT

j_gene: TRBJ2-2
abundance: .
v_gene: TRBV24-1
d_gene: .
CDR3aa: CATSNFRGLLDTGELFF
CDR3nt: TGTGCCACCAGTAACTTCAGGGGTCTGTTGGACACCGGGGAGCTGTTTTTT

j_gene: TRBJ1-1
abundance: few
v_gene: TRBV30
d_gene: .
CDR3aa: CAWSREALNTEAFF
CDR3nt: TGTGCCTGGAGTCGAGAAGCCCTGAACACTGAAGCTTTCTTT

j_gene: TRBJ2-7
abundance: .
v_gene: TRBV7-8
d_gene: TRBD1
CDR3aa: CASSTPGQAYEQYF
CDR3nt: TGTGCCAGCAGCACCCCGGGACAGGCTTACGAGCAGTACTTC

j_gene: TRBJ2-1
abundance: .
v_gene: TRBV5-1
d_gene: .
CDR3aa: CASSLGQTSYNEQFF
CDR3nt: TGCGCCAGCAGCTTAGGACAGACCTCCTACAATGAGCAGTTCTTC

j_gene: TRBJ1-1
abundance: .
v_gene: TRBV7-7
d_gene: .
CDR3aa: CASRPISRLNTEAFF
CDR3nt: TGTGCCAGCAGACCCATATCCCGGTTGAACACTGAAGCTTTCTTT

j_gene: TRBJ2-5
abundance: .
v_gene: TRBV4-3
d_gene: .
CDR3aa: CASSQDSGFVQETQYF
CDR3nt: TGCGCCAGCAGCCAAGATAGCGGATTCGTCCAAGAGACCCAGTACTTC

j_gene: TRBJ1-1
abundance: .
v_gene: TRBV25-1
d_gene: .
CDR3aa: CASSEQGYTEAFF
CDR3nt: TGTGCCAGCAGTGAACAGGGCTATACTGAAGCTTTCTTT

j_gene: TRBJ1-1
abundance: .
v_gene: TRBV30
d_gene: .
CDR3aa: CAWSAGFVANTEAFF
CDR3nt: TGTGCCTGGAGTGCAGGGTTCGTAGCGAACACTGAAGCTTTCTTT

j_gene: TRBJ1-5
abundance: .
v_gene: TRBV2
d_gene: TRBD1
CDR3aa: CASNSYRGSNQPQHF
CDR3nt: TGTGCCAGCAACTCGTACAGGGGTAGCAATCAGCCCCAGCATTTT

j_gene: TRBJ1-1
abundance: .
v_gene: TRBV19
d_gene: .
CDR3aa: CASSAFLRGEAEAFF
CDR3nt: TGTGCCAGTAGTGCCTTTCTCAGGGGAGAAGCTGAAGCTTTCTTT

j_gene: TRBJ2-1
abundance: .
v_gene: TRBV24-1
d_gene: .
CDR3aa: CATSELSYNEQFF
CDR3nt: TGTGCCACCAGTGAGCTTAGCTACAATGAGCAGTTCTTC

j_gene: TRBJ1-2
abundance: .
v_gene: TRBV4-3
d_gene: .
CDR3aa: CASSQAVRPESYTF
CDR3nt: TGCGCCAGCAGCCAAGCCGTTAGACCGGAGAGCTACACCTTC

j_gene: TRBJ1-1
abundance: .
v_gene: TRBV7-6
d_gene: .
CDR3aa: CASSSMGRGEGTEAFF
CDR3nt: TGTGCCAGCAGCTCAATGGGCAGGGGCGAGGGCACTGAAGCTTTCTTT

j_gene: TRBJ2-1
abundance: .
v_gene: TRBV30
d_gene: TRBD2
CDR3aa: CAWSWGGDYNEQFF
CDR3nt: TGTGCCTGGAGCTGGGGGGGAGATTACAATGAGCAGTTCTTC

j_gene: TRBJ1-1
abundance: .
v_gene: TRBV19
d_gene: .
CDR3aa: CASTSKGRGSTEAFF
CDR3nt: TGTGCCAGTACCTCCAAGGGCCGGGGGAGCACTGAAGCTTTCTTT

j_gene: TRBJ1-5
abundance: .
v_gene: TRBV19
d_gene: TRBD1
CDR3aa: CASSGQGGQPQHF
CDR3nt: TGTGCCAGTAGTGGACAGGGCGGCCAGCCCCAGCATTTT

j_gene: TRBJ1-2
abundance: .
v_gene: TRBV5-6
d_gene: TRBD1
CDR3aa: CASSRDRGRAYGYTF
CDR3nt: TGTGCCAGCAGCCGGGACAGGGGGCGAGCCTATGGCTACACCTTC

j_gene: TRBJ2-3
abundance: .
v_gene: TRBV19
d_gene: TRBD2
CDR3aa: CASMEGTSLGDTQYF
CDR3nt: TGTGCCAGCATGGAGGGGACTAGTCTTGGAGATACGCAGTATTTT

j_gene: TRBJ2-1
abundance: .
v_gene: TRBV4-3
d_gene: TRBD2
CDR3aa: CASSQGVAGALDEQFF
CDR3nt: TGCGCCAGCAGCCAAGGGGTAGCGGGAGCGCTGGATGAGCAGTTCTTC

j_gene: TRBJ2-1
abundance: .
v_gene: TRBV24-1
d_gene: TRBD2
CDR3aa: CATSDYQREPIEQFF
CDR3nt: TGTGCCACCAGTGATTATCAGCGGGAGCCGATCGAGCAGTTCTTC

j_gene: TRBJ1-1
abundance: .
v_gene: TRBV19
d_gene: TRBD1
CDR3aa: CASRVGRFTGTGETEAFF
CDR3nt: TGTGCCAGTAGGGTCGGCCGCTTTACGGGGACAGGTGAGACTGAAGCTTTCTTT

j_gene: TRBJ1-1
abundance: .
v_gene: TRBV7-8
d_gene: .
CDR3aa: CASSNKGEGGTEAFF
CDR3nt: TGTGCCAGCAGCAATAAGGGGGAAGGGGGCACTGAAGCTTTCTTT

j_gene: TRBJ2-7
abundance: .
v_gene: TRBV5-6
d_gene: TRBD1
CDR3aa: CASSPGTGYYEQYF
CDR3nt: TGTGCCAGCAGCCCCGGGACAGGGTACTACGAGCAGTACTTC

j_gene: TRBJ2-3
abundance: .
v_gene: TRBV9
d_gene: .
CDR3aa: CASSPSGRDTQYF
CDR3nt: TGTGCCAGCAGCCCGAGTGGGAGAGATACGCAGTATTTT

j_gene: TRBJ2-7
abundance: .
v_gene: TRBV7-2
d_gene: TRBD1
CDR3aa: CASSPRDRGSEQYF
CDR3nt: TGTGCCAGCAGCCCAAGGGACAGGGGGAGCGAGCAGTACTTC

j_gene: TRBJ1-1
abundance: .
v_gene: TRBV6-2/TRBV6-3
d_gene: TRBD1
CDR3aa: CASSKGTGEMNTEAFF
CDR3nt: TGTGCCAGCAGCAAGGGGACAGGTGAGATGAACACTGAAGCTTTCTTT

j_gene: TRBJ1-6
abundance: few
v_gene: TRBV16
d_gene: TRBD1
CDR3aa: CASSQSGQVNSPLHF
CDR3nt: TGTGCCAGCAGCCAATCGGGACAGGTGAATTCACCCCTCCACTTT

j_gene: TRBJ1-2
abundance: .
v_gene: TRBV6-1
d_gene: .
CDR3aa: CASSELRRLMDTF
CDR3nt: TGTGCCAGCAGTGAATTGCGCAGACTAATGGACACCTTC

j_gene: TRBJ2-7
abundance: .
v_gene: TRBV18
d_gene: TRBD1
CDR3aa: CASSPKRDRGEQYF
CDR3nt: TGTGCCAGCTCACCAAAACGGGACAGGGGCGAGCAGTACTTC

j_gene: TRBJ2-5
abundance: .
v_gene: TRBV12-5
d_gene: .
CDR3aa: CASGLVEGFQETQYF
CDR3nt: TGTGCTAGTGGTTTGGTAGAGGGTTTTCAAGAGACCCAGTACTTC

j_gene: TRBJ2-3
abundance: .
v_gene: TRBV14
d_gene: TRBD2
CDR3aa: CASSQGQRDAPLATDTQYF
CDR3nt: TGTGCCAGCAGCCAAGGGCAGCGGGATGCTCCTCTTGCCACAGATACGCAGTATTTT

j_gene: TRBJ2-3
abundance: .
v_gene: TRBV30
d_gene: .
CDR3aa: CACGTYLRTDTQYF
CDR3nt: TGTGCCTGCGGGACTTACTTACGCACAGATACGCAGTATTTT

j_gene: TRBJ2-1
abundance: few
v_gene: TRBV9
d_gene: .
CDR3aa: CASSVAPSLNEQFF
CDR3nt: TGTGCCAGCAGCGTAGCTCCTAGTCTCAATGAGCAGTTCTTC

j_gene: TRBJ1-1
abundance: .
v_gene: TRBV30
d_gene: TRBD1
CDR3aa: CAWSLQGAFEAFF
CDR3nt: TGTGCCTGGAGTTTACAGGGGGCATTTGAAGCTTTCTTT

j_gene: TRBJ2-7
abundance: .
v_gene: TRBV19
d_gene: .
CDR3aa: CASSMRAEGEQYF
CDR3nt: TGTGCCAGTAGTATGAGGGCGGAGGGCGAGCAGTACTTC

j_gene: TRBJ1-2
abundance: .
v_gene: TRBV24-1
d_gene: .
CDR3aa: CATSDYNQNGYTF
CDR3nt: TGTGCCACCAGTGATTATAATCAGAATGGCTACACCTTC

j_gene: TRBJ1-1
abundance: .
v_gene: TRBV7-2
d_gene: TRBD1
CDR3aa: CASSLPQGVAFF
CDR3nt: TGTGCCAGCAGCTTACCACAGGGGGTGGCTTTCTTT

j_gene: TRBJ1-5
abundance: .
v_gene: TRBV2
d_gene: TRBD1
CDR3aa: CASRGDRGSNQPQHF
CDR3nt: TGTGCCAGCAGAGGGGACAGGGGAAGCAATCAGCCCCAGCATTTT

j_gene: TRBJ2-3
abundance: .
v_gene: TRBV9
d_gene: .
CDR3aa: CASSVLGDTDTQYF
CDR3nt: TGTGCCAGCAGCGTCCTAGGGGACACAGATACGCAGTATTTT

j_gene: TRBJ1-2
abundance: .
v_gene: TRBV30
d_gene: TRBD1
CDR3aa: CAWNLGQPGHSYTF
CDR3nt: TGTGCCTGGAACTTGGGACAGCCGGGTCATAGCTACACCTTC

j_gene: TRBJ1-2
abundance: once
v_gene: TRBV7-6
d_gene: .
CDR3aa: CASSLNTGGGYTF
CDR3nt: TGTGCCAGCAGCTTAAACACGGGGGGTGGCTACACCTTC

j_gene: TRBJ1-5
abundance: .
v_gene: TRBV19
d_gene: .
CDR3aa: CASSTGTRPQHF
CDR3nt: TGTGCCAGTAGTACGGGCACTAGGCCCCAGCATTTT

j_gene: TRBJ1-2
abundance: .
v_gene: TRBV7-9
d_gene: .
CDR3aa: CASSLTEGYTF
CDR3nt: TGTGCCAGCAGCTTAACTGAGGGCTACACCTTC

j_gene: TRBJ1-1
abundance: .
v_gene: TRBV12-3/TRBV12-4
d_gene: .
CDR3aa: CASSLRDTEAFF
CDR3nt: TGTGCCAGCAGTTTGAGGGACACTGAAGCTTTCTTT

j_gene: TRBJ2-5
abundance: .
v_gene: TRBV7-2
d_gene: TRBD2
CDR3aa: CASSRSGVQETQYF
CDR3nt: TGTGCCAGCAGCAGAAGCGGGGTCCAAGAGACCCAGTACTTC

j_gene: TRBJ2-7
abundance: .
v_gene: TRBV4-3
d_gene: TRBD2
CDR3aa: CASSRGLAGDEQYF
CDR3nt: TGCGCCAGCAGCCGAGGACTAGCGGGAGACGAGCAGTACTTC